Included here is one T cell receptor (beta chain) sequence, with context. For TCRbeta, the library was prepared with unique molecular identifiers. Using its own MiXCR run on the PCR reads, TCRdb lists one record per CDR3 protein. Seen here are over 45,000 distinct CDR3 sequences, more than 5% observed once, and the top ten hold around 31%. The CDR3 covers 11 residues. The V end lost 6 bases, the J end lost 1 base, and 3 bases lay between the germline ends. This specimen comes from a study of T-cell reconstitution after alpha-beta-depleted transplantation in children. The chain combines TRBV12-3 or TRBV12-4 with TRBJ1-1; no clear D gene. This TCR was recovered from a female patient aged 2-15 years who had a stem cell transplant for aplastic anemia, so the T cells may come from the graft donor. Sequenced here: PBMCs, mostly from graft donor cells, sampled 60 days after TCRalphabeta/CD19-depleted stem cell transplant. CDR3 coding DNA: TGTGCCAGCAGCCAGAACACTGAAGCTTTCTTT. It yields the protein CASSQNTEAFF.